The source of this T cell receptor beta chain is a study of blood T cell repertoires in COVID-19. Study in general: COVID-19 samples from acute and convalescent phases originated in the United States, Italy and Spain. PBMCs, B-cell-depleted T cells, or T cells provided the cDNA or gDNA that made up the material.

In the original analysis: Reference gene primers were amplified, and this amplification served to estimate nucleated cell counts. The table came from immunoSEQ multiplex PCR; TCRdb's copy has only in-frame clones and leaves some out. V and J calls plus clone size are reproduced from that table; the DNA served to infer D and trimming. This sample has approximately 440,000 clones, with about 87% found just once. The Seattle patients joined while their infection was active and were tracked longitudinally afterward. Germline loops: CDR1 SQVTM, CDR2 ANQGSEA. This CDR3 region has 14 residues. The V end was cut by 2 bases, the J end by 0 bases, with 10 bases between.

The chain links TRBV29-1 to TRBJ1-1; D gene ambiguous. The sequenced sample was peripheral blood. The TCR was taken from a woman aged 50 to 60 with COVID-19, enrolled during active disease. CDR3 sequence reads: CSVEPRRVNTEAFF. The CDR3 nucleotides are TGCAGCGTTGAACCCAGGCGGGTGAACACTGAAGCTTTCTTT.